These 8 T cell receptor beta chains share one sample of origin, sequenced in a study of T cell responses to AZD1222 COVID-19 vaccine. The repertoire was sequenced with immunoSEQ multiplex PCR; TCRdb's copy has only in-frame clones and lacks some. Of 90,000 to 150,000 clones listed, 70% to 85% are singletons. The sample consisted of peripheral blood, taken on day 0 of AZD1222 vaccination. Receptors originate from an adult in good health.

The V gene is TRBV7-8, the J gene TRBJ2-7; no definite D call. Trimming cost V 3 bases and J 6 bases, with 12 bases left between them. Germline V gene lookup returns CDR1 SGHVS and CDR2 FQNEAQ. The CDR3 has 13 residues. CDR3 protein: CASSLGTAREQYF. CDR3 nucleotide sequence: TGTGCCAGCAGCTTGGGCACAGCTCGCGAGCAGTACTTC.

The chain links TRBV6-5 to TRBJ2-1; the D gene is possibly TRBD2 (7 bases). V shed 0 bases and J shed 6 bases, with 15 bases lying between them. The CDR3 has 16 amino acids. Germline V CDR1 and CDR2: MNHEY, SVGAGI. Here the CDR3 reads CASSYSRGAGANEQFF. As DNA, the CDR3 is TGTGCCAGCAGTTACTCGAGGGGCGCGGGGGCCAATGAGCAGTTCTTC.

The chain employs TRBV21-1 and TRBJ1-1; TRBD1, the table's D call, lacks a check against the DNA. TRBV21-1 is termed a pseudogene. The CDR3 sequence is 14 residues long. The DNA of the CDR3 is TGTGCCAGCAGCAAGACAGCAAAGGGCACTGAAGCTTTCTTT. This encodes CASSKTAKGTEAFF.

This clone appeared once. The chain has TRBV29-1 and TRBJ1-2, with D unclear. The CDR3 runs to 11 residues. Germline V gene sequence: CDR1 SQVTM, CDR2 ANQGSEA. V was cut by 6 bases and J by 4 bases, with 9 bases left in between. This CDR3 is CSVGQSYGYTF. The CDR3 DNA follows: TGCAGCGTCGGTCAATCCTATGGCTACACCTTC.

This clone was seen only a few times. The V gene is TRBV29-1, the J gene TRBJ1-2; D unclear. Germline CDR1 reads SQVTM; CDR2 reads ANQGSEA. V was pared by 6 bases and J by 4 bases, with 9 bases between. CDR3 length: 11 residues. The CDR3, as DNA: TGCAGCGTCAAGGACGTCTATGGCTACACCTTC. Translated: CSVKDVYGYTF.

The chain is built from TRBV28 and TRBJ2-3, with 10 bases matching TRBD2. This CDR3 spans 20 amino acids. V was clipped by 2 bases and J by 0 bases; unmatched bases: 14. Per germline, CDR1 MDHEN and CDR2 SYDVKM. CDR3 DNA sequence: TGTGCCAGCAGTTTACCCGCCCGAGCGGGGGGGCTGTGGAGCACAGATACGCAGTATTTT. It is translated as CASSLPARAGGLWSTDTQYF. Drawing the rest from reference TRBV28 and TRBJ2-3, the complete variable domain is DVKVTQSSRYLVKRTGEKVFLECVQDMDHENMFWYRQDPGLGLRLIYFSYDVKMKEKGDIPEGYSVSREKKERFSLILESASTNQTSMYLCASSLPARAGGLWSTDTQYFGPGTRLTVL.

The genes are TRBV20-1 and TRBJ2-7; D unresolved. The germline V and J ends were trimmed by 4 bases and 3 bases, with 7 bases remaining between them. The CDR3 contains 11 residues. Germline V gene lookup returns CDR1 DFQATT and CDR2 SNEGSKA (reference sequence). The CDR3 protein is CSAIPVYEQYF. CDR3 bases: TGCAGTGCTATCCCGGTCTACGAGCAGTACTTC.

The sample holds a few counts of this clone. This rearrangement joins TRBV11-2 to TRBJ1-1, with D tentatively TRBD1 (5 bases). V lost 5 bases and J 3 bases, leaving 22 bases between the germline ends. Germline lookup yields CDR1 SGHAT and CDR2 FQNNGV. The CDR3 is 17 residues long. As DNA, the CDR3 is TGTGCCAGCAGCCACCTCGCTGGGGGGGTTTCGTACACTGAAGCTTTCTTT. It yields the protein CASSHLAGGVSYTEAFF.